Reported below is one T cell receptor (beta chain). The data were obtained in a study of monozygotic twins with inflammatory bowel disease. The CDR3 runs 16 residues. Germline V CDR1 and CDR2: DFQATT, SNEGSKA (reference sequence). UMIs were attached via template switching, each with a 6-nucleotide sample barcode. TCRdb re-called the 5' RACE reads, yielding one record per CDR3 amino acid sequence without DNA. The specimen's table records about 150,000 distinct CDR3 sequences. The receptor was derived from a human donor with ulcerative colitis or Crohn's disease, or a healthy co-twin of an affected twin (not recorded which). Specimen: blood. The chain combines TRBV20-1 with TRBJ2-5. This CDR3 reads CSARDPAGDARETQYF.